Below, 3 T cell receptor beta chains from the same sample are listed, as sequenced in a study of shared clonotypes between healthy human individuals. Repertoires were generated with immunoSEQ multiplex PCR, while TCRdb's copy carries only in-frame clones and drops some. The sample holds 2.3 million or so clones, 85% to 95% seen once. The sample taken for sequencing was naive CD4+ T cells from PBMCs. The subset was: CD45RA+ positively selected. The origin of the receptors is a man aged 18 to 35 in good health. Some clones in this sample may be carry-over from other donors' samples.

The chain carries TRBV5-1 and TRBJ1-5, with TRBD1 as a possible D gene (5 bases). The V gene's germline CDR1 is SGHRS and CDR2 YFSETQ. The CDR3 has 13 residues. Between the trimmed V and J ends, which lost 4 bases and 7 bases, there was a span of 12 bases. Here the CDR3 reads CASSPQQGQPQHF. The CDR3 DNA is TGCGCCAGCAGCCCCCAGCAGGGACAGCCCCAGCATTTT.

As to this clone: Different DNA sequences within this sample yield the same CDR3. The rearrangement links TRBV4-3 to TRBJ1-3, with no clear D. This CDR3 comprises 14 residues. Trimming shortened V by 6 bases and J by 0 bases, and 9 bases separated the two germline ends. Per germline, CDR1 LGHNA and CDR2 YSLEER. The CDR3 DNA is TGCGCCAGCAGTCAGGACCGCTCTGGAAACACCATATATTTT. As protein: CASSQDRSGNTIYF.

The rearrangement links TRBV7-9 to TRBJ1-3, with no clear D. The CDR3 runs 16 residues. Per the germline V gene, CDR1 is SEHNR and CDR2 is FQNEAQ (reference sequence). V shed 0 bases and J shed 0 bases, with 9 bases lying between them. The chain's CDR3 is CASSLARRGSGNTIYF. The CDR3 DNA sequence: TGTGCCAGCAGCTTAGCGAGACGGGGCTCTGGAAACACCATATATTTT.